This T cell receptor beta chain comes out of a study of T cells after yellow fever vaccination. Looking at the study overall: Where fractions had low cell numbers, libraries were prepared from them with the SMART-Seq v4 Ultra Low Input RNA kit.

Of note for this clonotype: Antigen: not known.

The CDR3 has 14 residues. The germline V gene encodes CDR1 MNHNS and CDR2 SASEGT. V was shortened by 6 bases and J by 0 bases, with 10 bases between the two germline ends. Template switching by 5'RACE produced TCR cDNA, adding a universal primer site and UMIs. TCRdb re-called the 5' RACE reads through MiXCR, storing one row per CDR3 protein. The data hold a few hundred thousand distinct CDR3 sequences, with roughly a fifth observed a single time. Notes on the study in general: Although the secondary response was weaker, it peaked faster, at day 5 versus 15. The study noted that FACS-sorted repertoires could contain abundant clonotypes contaminating from the bulk population.

This chain links TRBV6-1 with TRBJ2-3; D perhaps matches TRBD2 (5 bases). The source material was PBMCs, sampled 15 days after the yellow fever booster vaccination. This receptor was taken from a man aged 25-45 years who received the YFV17D yellow fever vaccine. The CDR3 DNA reads as TGTGCCAGCAGAGAGGGTGGCAGCACAGATACGCAGTATTTT. It is translated as CASREGGSTDTQYF.